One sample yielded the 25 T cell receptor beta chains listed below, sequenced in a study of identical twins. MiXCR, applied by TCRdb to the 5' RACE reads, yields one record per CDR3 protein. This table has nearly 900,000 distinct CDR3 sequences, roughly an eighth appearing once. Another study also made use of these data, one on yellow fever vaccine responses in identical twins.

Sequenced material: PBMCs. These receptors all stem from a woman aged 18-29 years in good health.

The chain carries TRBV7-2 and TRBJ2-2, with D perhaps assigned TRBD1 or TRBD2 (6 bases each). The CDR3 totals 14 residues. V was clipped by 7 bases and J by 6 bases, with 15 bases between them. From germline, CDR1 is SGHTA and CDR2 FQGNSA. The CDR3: CASTTGGRPGELFF. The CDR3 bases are TGTGCCAGCACCACTGGGGGGCGCCCCGGGGAGCTGTTTTTT.

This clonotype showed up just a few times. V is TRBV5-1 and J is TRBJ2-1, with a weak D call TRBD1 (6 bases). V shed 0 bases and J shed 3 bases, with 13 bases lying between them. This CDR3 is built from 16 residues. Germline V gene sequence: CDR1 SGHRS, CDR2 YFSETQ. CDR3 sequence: CASSLASGTNYNEQFF. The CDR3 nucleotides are TGCGCCAGCAGCTTGGCCTCAGGGACAAACTACAATGAGCAGTTCTTC. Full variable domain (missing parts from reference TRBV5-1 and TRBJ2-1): KAGVTQTPRYLIKTRGQQVTLSCSPISGHRSVSWYQQTPGQGLQFLFEYFSETQRNKGNFPGRFSGRQFSNSRSEMNVSTLELGDSALYLCASSLASGTNYNEQFFGPGTRLTVL.

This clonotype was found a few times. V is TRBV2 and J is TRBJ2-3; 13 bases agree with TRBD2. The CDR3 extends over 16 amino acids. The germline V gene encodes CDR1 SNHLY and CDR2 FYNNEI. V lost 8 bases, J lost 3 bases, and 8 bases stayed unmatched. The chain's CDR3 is CASPGLAGDPTDTQYF. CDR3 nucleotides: TGTGCCAGCCCAGGACTAGCGGGAGACCCGACAGATACGCAGTATTTT.

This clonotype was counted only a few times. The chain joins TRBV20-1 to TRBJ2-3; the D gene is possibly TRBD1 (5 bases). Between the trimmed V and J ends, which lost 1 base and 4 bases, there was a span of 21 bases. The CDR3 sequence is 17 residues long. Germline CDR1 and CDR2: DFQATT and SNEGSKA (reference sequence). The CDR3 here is CSARVWGEREVADTQYF. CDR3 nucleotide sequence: TGCAGTGCTAGAGTCTGGGGCGAGCGAGAGGTGGCAGATACGCAGTATTTT.

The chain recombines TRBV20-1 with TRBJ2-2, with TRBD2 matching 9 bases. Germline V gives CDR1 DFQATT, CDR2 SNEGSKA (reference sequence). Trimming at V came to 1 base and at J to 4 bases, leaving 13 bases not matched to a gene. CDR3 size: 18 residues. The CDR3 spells CSARGSSGKGGGTGELFF. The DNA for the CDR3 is TGCAGTGCTAGAGGCTCTAGCGGGAAGGGTGGGGGCACCGGGGAGCTGTTTTTT.

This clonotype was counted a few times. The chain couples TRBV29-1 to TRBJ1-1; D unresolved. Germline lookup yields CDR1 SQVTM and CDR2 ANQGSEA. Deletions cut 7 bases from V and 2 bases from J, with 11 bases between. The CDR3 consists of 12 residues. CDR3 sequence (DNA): TGCAGCGCCACCTTAGTTAACACTGAAGCTTTCTTT. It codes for CSATLVNTEAFF.

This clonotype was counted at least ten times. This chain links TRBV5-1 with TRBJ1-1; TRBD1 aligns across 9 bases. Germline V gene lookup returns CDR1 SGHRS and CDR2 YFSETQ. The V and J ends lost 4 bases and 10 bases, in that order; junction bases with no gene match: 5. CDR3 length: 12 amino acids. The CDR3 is CASSPDRGSAFF. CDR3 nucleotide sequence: TGCGCCAGCAGCCCGGACAGGGGATCAGCTTTCTTT.

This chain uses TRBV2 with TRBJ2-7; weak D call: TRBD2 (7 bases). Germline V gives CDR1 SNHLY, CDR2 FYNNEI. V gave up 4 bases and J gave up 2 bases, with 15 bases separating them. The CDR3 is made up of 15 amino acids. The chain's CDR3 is CASSGIGGVTYEQYF. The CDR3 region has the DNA TGTGCCAGCAGTGGTATAGGGGGGGTTACCTACGAGCAGTACTTC.

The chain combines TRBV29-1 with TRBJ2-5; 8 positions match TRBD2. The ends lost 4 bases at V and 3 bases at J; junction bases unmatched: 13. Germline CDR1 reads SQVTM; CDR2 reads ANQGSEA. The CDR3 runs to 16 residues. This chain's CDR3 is CSVGPGAGGRKETQYF. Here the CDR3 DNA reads TGCAGCGTTGGCCCAGGTGCGGGGGGAAGGAAAGAGACCCAGTACTTC. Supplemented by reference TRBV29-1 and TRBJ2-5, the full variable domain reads SAVISQKPSRDICQRGTSLTIQCQVDSQVTMMFWYRQQPGQSLTLIATANQGSEATYESGFVIDKFPISRPNLTFSTLTVSNMSPEDSSIYLCSVGPGAGGRKETQYFGPGTRLLVL.

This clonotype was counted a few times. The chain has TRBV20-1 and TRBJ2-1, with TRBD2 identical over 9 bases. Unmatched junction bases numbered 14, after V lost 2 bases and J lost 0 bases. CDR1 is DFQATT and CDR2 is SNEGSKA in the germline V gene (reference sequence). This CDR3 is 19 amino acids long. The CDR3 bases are TGCAGTGCTAGATGTCCAGCGGGGGGCCCGGACATCTCCTACAATGAGCAGTTCTTC. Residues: CSARCPAGGPDISYNEQFF.

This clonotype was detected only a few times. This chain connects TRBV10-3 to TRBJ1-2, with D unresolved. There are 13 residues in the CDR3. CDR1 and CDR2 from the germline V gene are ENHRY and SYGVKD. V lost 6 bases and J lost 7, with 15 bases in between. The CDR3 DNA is TGTGCCATCAGGTCGGATCCCGAGCTTGGCTACACCTTC. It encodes CAIRSDPELGYTF.

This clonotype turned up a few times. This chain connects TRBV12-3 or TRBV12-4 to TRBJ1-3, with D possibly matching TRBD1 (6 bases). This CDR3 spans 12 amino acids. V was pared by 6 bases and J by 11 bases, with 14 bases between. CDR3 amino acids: CASRTTGSAIYF. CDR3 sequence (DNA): TGTGCCAGCAGAACAACAGGGTCGGCCATATATTTT.

CDR3 residues: CASSNGDGRFGTQYF. CDR3 DNA: TGTGCCAGCAGTAACGGTGATGGACGGTTTGGGACCCAGTACTTC. The chain is built from TRBV28 and TRBJ2-5; D not certain. The CDR3 contains 15 residues. From germline, CDR1 is MDHEN and CDR2 SYDVKM. Between the trimmed V and J ends, which lost 5 bases and 7 bases, there was a span of 20 bases.

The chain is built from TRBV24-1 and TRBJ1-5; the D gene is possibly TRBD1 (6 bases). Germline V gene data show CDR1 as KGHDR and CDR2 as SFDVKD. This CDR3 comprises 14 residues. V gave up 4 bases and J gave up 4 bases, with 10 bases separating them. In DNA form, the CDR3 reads TGTGCCACCAGTGACCGGGACACTAATCAGCCCCAGCATTTT. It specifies CATSDRDTNQPQHF.

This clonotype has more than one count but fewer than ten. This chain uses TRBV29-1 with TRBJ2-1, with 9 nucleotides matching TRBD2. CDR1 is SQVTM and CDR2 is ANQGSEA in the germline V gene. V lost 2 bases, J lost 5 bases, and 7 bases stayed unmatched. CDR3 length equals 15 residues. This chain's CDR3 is CSVESRASGNNEQFF. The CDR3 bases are TGCAGCGTTGAAAGCCGGGCTAGCGGGAACAATGAGCAGTTCTTC.

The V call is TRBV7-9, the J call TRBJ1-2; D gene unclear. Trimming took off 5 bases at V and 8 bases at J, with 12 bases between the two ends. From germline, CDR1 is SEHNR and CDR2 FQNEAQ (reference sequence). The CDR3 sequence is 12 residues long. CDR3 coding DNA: TGTGCCAGCAGCCCCTCCCGTCGGGGCTACACCTTC. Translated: CASSPSRRGYTF.

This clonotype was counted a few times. In DNA, the CDR3 is TGTGCCAGCTATACCGGGACAGAACATTACAATGAGCAGTTCTTC. It translates to CASYTGTEHYNEQFF. This sequence joins TRBV6-2 or TRBV6-3 and TRBJ2-1; 7 positions match TRBD1. This CDR3 contains 15 residues. Germline lookup yields CDR1 MNHEY and CDR2 SVGEGT. Unmatched junction bases numbered 11, after V lost 8 bases and J lost 4 bases.

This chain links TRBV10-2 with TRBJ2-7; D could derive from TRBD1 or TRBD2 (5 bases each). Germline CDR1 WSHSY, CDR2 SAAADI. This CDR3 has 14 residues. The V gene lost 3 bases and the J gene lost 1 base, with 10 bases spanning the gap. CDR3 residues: CASSDRGASYEQYV. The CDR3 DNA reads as TGCGCCAGCAGTGATCGAGGGGCTTCCTACGAGCAGTACGTC.

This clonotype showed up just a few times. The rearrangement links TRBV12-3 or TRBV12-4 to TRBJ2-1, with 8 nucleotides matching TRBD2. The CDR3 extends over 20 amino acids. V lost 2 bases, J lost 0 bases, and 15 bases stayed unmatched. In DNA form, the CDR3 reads TGTGCCAGCAGTTTATCCCCGGGACTAGATACCCCAAGCTCCTACAATGAGCAGTTCTTC. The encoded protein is CASSLSPGLDTPSSYNEQFF.

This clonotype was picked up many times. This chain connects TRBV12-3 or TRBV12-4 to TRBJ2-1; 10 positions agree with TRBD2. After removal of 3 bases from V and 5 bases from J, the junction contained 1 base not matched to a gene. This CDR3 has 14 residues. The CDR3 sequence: CASSFSGGNNEQFF. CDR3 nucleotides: TGTGCCAGCAGTTTTAGCGGGGGGAACAATGAGCAGTTCTTC.

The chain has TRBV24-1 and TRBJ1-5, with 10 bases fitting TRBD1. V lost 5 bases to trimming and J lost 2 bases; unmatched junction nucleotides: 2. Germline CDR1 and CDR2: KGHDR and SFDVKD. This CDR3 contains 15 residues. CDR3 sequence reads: CATSAGTGGNQPQHF. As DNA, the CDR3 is TGTGCCACCAGTGCTGGGACAGGGGGCAATCAGCCCCAGCATTTT.

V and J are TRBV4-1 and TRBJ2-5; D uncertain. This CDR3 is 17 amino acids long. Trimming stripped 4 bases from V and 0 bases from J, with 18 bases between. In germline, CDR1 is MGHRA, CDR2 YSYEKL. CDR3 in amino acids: CASSRGDADMYQETQYF. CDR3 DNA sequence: TGCGCCAGCAGCCGCGGAGATGCAGATATGTACCAAGAGACCCAGTACTTC.

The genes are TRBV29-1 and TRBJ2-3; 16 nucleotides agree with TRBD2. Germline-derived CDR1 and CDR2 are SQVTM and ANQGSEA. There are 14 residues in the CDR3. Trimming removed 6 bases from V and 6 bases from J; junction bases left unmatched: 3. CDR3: CSVGTSGREDTQYF. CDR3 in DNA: TGCAGCGTGGGGACTAGCGGGAGGGAGGATACGCAGTATTTT.

In DNA, the CDR3 is TGTGCCAGCAGCCCAAGATTCGAGGGTGGCTACACCTTC. It is translated as CASSPRFEGGYTF. The rearrangement uses TRBV7-2 and TRBJ1-2; no definite D call. The V and J ends lost 5 bases and 7 bases respectively, with 14 bases between them. CDR3 size: 13 residues. Germline-derived CDR1 and CDR2 are SGHTA and FQGNSA.

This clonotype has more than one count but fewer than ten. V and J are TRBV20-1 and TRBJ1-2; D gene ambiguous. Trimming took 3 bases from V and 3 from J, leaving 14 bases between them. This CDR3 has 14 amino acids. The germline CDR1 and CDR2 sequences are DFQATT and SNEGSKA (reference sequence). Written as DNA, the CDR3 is TGCAGTGCTAGGCCGCAGAAAGCCGACTATGGCTACACCTTC. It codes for CSARPQKADYGYTF.